One sample yielded the 23 T cell receptor beta chains listed below, sequenced in a study of CD4 T cells in relation to SARS-CoV-2 and coronaviruses. These TCRs' antigens remain unknown. Data came from immunoSEQ multiplex PCR; TCRdb stores just in-frame clones and leaves some out. The table has tens of thousands of clones, 77% seen once. Sequences were obtained from memory CD4+ T cells from PBMCs, cultured in vitro. These receptors came from an adult with COVID-19.

This chain connects TRBV7-3 to TRBJ2-5; 7 positions agree with TRBD1. Germline loops: CDR1 SGHTA, CDR2 FQGTGA. The CDR3 covers 15 residues. Germline trimming cut 10 bases from V and 0 bases from J; bases unmatched to any gene: 11. The CDR3 is CATRDSQRYQETQYF. The CDR3 DNA sequence: TGTGCCACACGGGACAGCCAGCGGTACCAAGAGACCCAGTACTTC.

V usage is TRBV15 and J usage is TRBJ2-7; TRBD2 might be the D (6 bases). The CDR3 spans 15 residues. Germline CDR1 reads LNHNV; CDR2 reads YYDKDF (reference sequence). V dropped 0 bases and J dropped 3 bases, with 12 bases sitting between them. The DNA for the CDR3 is TGTGCCACCAGCAGAGACCCCCGGGAGAACTACGAGCAGTACTTC. Its protein is CATSRDPRENYEQYF.

This clone was seen more than once but under ten times. This rearrangement joins TRBV10-1 to TRBJ1-6; the D gene is possibly TRBD1 (5 bases). The germline V gene has CDR1 WNHNN and CDR2 SYGVQD (reference sequence). The CDR3 sequence is 16 residues long. V lost 6 bases, J lost 0 bases, and 12 bases lay in between. The CDR3 loop is CASRQDGSSYNSPLHF. In DNA form, the CDR3 reads TGCGCCAGCAGACAGGACGGGAGCTCCTATAATTCACCCCTCCACTTT.

This clone was detected only a few times. The V call is TRBV19, the J call TRBJ1-6; D unclear. V gave up 1 base and J gave up 7 bases, with 14 bases separating them. Per the germline V gene, CDR1 is LNHDA and CDR2 is SQIVND (reference sequence). This CDR3 comprises 16 residues. The CDR3 reads CASSIVGAAGNSPLHF. The CDR3 coding sequence is TGTGCCAGTAGTATAGTTGGCGCCGCGGGGAATTCACCCCTCCACTTT.

This chain joins TRBV12-3 or TRBV12-4 and TRBJ1-1; TRBD1 matches at 7 bases. Trimming cost V 3 bases and J 9 bases; bases outside gene matches: 4. This CDR3 region has 12 residues. The CDR3 DNA sequence: TGTGCCAGCAGTTTCAACAGGGGACAAGCTTTCTTT. It translates to CASSFNRGQAFF.

V gene TRBV15 combines with J gene TRBJ2-3; TRBD2 matches at 7 bases. The germline V gene encodes CDR1 LNHNV and CDR2 YYDKDF (reference sequence). V gave up 7 bases and J gave up 0 bases; unmatched junction bases: 7. The length of the CDR3 is 15 residues. CDR3 DNA sequence: TGTGCCACCACTCCTAGCGGTACTAGCACAGATACGCAGTATTTT. This gives the protein CATTPSGTSTDTQYF.

The V gene is TRBV7-2, the J gene TRBJ2-3; possible D gene TRBD2, 5 bases. The CDR3 length is 13 residues. The germline V gene has CDR1 SGHTA and CDR2 FQGNSA. V dropped 3 bases and J dropped 3 bases, with 7 bases sitting between them. The CDR3 region is CASSFLATDTQYF. The CDR3, as DNA: TGTGCCAGCAGCTTCCTAGCTACAGATACGCAGTATTTT.

J is TRBJ2-1 and V is TRBV18; D remains ambiguous. The V and J ends lost 6 bases and 5 bases respectively, with 14 bases between them. CDR1 and CDR2 (germline): KGHSH, LQKENI. The CDR3 extends over 14 amino acids. CDR3 region: CASSGLDRDNEQFF. DNA for the CDR3: TGTGCCAGCTCTGGGCTGGATAGAGACAATGAGCAGTTCTTC.

The gene calls are TRBV20-1 and TRBJ2-7, with 8 bases identical to TRBD2. This CDR3 is 15 amino acids long. Germline CDR1 and CDR2: DFQATT and SNEGSKA (reference sequence). V shed 3 bases and J 6 bases; nucleotides not matched to a gene: 13. CDR3 DNA: TGCAGTGCTAGTCCCAGCGGGAGTCTGCTGAGCGAGCAGTACTTC. It yields the protein CSASPSGSLLSEQYF.

The gene calls are TRBV5-1 and TRBJ2-5; D tentatively reads TRBD1 or TRBD2 (6 bases each). From germline, CDR1 is SGHRS and CDR2 YFSETQ. The CDR3 sequence is 14 residues long. Trimming took off 2 bases at V and 5 bases at J, with 13 bases between the two ends. The CDR3 nucleotides read TGCGCCAGCAGCTTCACTTTGGGGGGCGAGACCCAGTACTTC. Translating gives CASSFTLGGETQYF.

The genes are TRBV19 and TRBJ2-2, with 12 bases matching TRBD2. CDR3 length: 17 residues. V gave up 2 bases and J gave up 5 bases; unmatched junction bases: 6. The germline gives CDR1 LNHDA, CDR2 SQIVND (reference sequence). CDR3 in amino acids: CASSILTSGRRTGELFF. The CDR3, as DNA: TGTGCCAGTAGTATACTCACTAGCGGGAGGAGAACCGGGGAGCTGTTTTTT.

The chain couples TRBV5-1 to TRBJ2-7; 7 bases are a match to TRBD2. V dropped 5 bases and J dropped 0; count of bases not matched to a gene: 8. Germline V gene lookup returns CDR1 SGHRS and CDR2 YFSETQ. This CDR3 region has 15 residues. The CDR3 is CASSRSGASSYEQYF. The DNA for the CDR3 is TGCGCCAGCAGTCGGAGCGGGGCTAGCTCCTACGAGCAGTACTTC.

CDR3 bases: TGTGCCAGTAGTATAATAAGGAGTGTTGAGCAGTTCTTC. The encoded protein is CASSIIRSVEQFF. V and J are TRBV19 and TRBJ2-1; no clear D. Germline-derived CDR1 and CDR2 are LNHDA and SQIVND (reference sequence). There are 13 residues in the CDR3. Trimming took off 2 bases at V and 9 bases at J, with 11 bases between the two ends.

The rearrangement links TRBV4-3 to TRBJ2-2; D ambiguous. The V gene's germline CDR1 is LGHNA and CDR2 YSLEER. V gave up 0 bases and J gave up 7 bases, with 6 bases separating them. The CDR3 consists of 13 residues. In DNA, the CDR3 is TGCGCCAGCAGCCAAGATTACGGCGGGGAGCTGTTTTTT. Amino acids: CASSQDYGGELFF.

The rearrangement uses TRBV6-1 and TRBJ2-5; possible D gene TRBD2, 7 bases. This CDR3 region has 16 residues. V was shortened by 2 bases and J by 7 bases, with 20 bases between the two germline ends. The germline CDR1 and CDR2 sequences are MNHNS and SASEGT. The CDR3 bases are TGTGCCAGCAGTGAAATTTTATCGGGGGGCTACGGGACCCAGTACTTC. This encodes CASSEILSGGYGTQYF.

The rearrangement joins TRBV5-6 to TRBJ1-6; D not certain. Trimming cost V 4 bases and J 9 bases, with 17 bases left between them. Germline CDR1 is SGHDT and CDR2 is YYEEEE. This CDR3 is 15 amino acids long. The CDR3 region has the DNA TGTGCCAGCAGCGACCTTGGGAAAACGGGTTCACCCCTCCACTTT. Its translation: CASSDLGKTGSPLHF.

The V call is TRBV12-3 or TRBV12-4, the J call TRBJ2-7, with D unclear. Trimming took 3 bases from V and 5 from J, leaving 11 bases between them. This CDR3 region has 13 residues. DNA of the CDR3: TGTGCCAGCAGTTTTTCCAGTTCGAACGAGCAGTACTTC. The encoded protein is CASSFSSSNEQYF.

The chain uses TRBV6-2 or TRBV6-3 and TRBJ1-3; D remains unclear. The germline V gene has CDR1 MNHEY and CDR2 SVGEGT. The CDR3 has 15 residues. Trimming removed 2 bases at V and 4 bases at J, with 12 bases between. The CDR3 spells CASSYVGGGGNTIYF. CDR3 in DNA: TGTGCCAGCAGTTACGTCGGCGGAGGGGGAAACACCATATATTTT.

V is TRBV12-5 and J is TRBJ2-1; TRBD2 matches at 7 bases. CDR3 length: 14 amino acids. The ends lost 5 bases at V and 9 bases at J; junction bases unmatched: 10. Germline CDR1 reads LGHNT; CDR2 reads FRNRAP. The CDR3 bases are TGTGCTAGTGGTCCGGGGCGGGGGAGGAGTGAGCAGTTCTTC. Translating it yields CASGPGRGRSEQFF.

The chain recombines TRBV7-3 with TRBJ2-1; 9 nucleotides match TRBD2. CDR1 is SGHTA and CDR2 is FQGTGA in the germline V gene. The J segment lost 2 bases and the V segment lost 1 base, leaving 3 bases of the junction unmatched. The CDR3 spans 16 residues. DNA for the CDR3: TGTGCCAGCAGCTTAAGGGCTAGCGGGACCTACAATGAGCAGTTCTTC. Encoded protein: CASSLRASGTYNEQFF.

The chain has TRBV10-3 and TRBJ2-7, with 7 bases fitting TRBD1. Looked up from germline, CDR1 is ENHRY and CDR2 is SYGVKD. Unmatched junction bases numbered 7, after V lost 2 bases and J lost 3 bases. The CDR3 totals 15 residues. The DNA of the CDR3 is TGTGCCATCAGTGAGGCGACAGGGAGTCTCTACGAGCAGTACTTC. This encodes CAISEATGSLYEQYF.

CDR3 nucleotide sequence: TGCGCCACCCGGGACAGTGATAATGAAAAACTGTTTTTT. It encodes CATRDSDNEKLFF. The chain recombines TRBV5-1 with TRBJ1-4, with 7 bases fitting TRBD1. The J segment lost 4 bases and the V segment lost 9 bases, leaving 6 bases of the junction unmatched. The germline V gene has CDR1 SGHRS and CDR2 YFSETQ. The length of the CDR3 is 13 residues. Full variable domain (remainder filled in from reference TRBV5-1 and TRBJ1-4): KAGVTQTPRYLIKTRGQQVTLSCSPISGHRSVSWYQQTPGQGLQFLFEYFSETQRNKGNFPGRFSGRQFSNSRSEMNVSTLELGDSALYLCATRDSDNEKLFFGSGTQLSVL.

Here the CDR3 DNA reads TGTGCCAGCACCCCGAGCGGGCAATACGAGCAGTACTTC. Its translation: CASTPSGQYEQYF. The rearrangement links TRBV6-6 to TRBJ2-7, with D possibly being TRBD2 (6 bases). CDR3 length: 13 amino acids. The germline V gene has CDR1 MNHNY and CDR2 SVGAGI (reference sequence). Trimming removed 7 bases at V and 4 bases at J, with 14 bases between.